These 31 T cell receptor beta chains were sequenced from one sample in a study of cytomegalovirus exposure and HLA in healthy donors. 60 Vbeta and 13 Jbeta primers were used in PCR. Clones were sequenced by immunoSEQ multiplex PCR, and TCRdb holds only the in-frame ones, with some missing. This sample carries 100,000 to 150,000 clones, roughly 80% of them seen once, and the ten largest clones take 8.8%. Sequenced input: PBMCs. Receptors originate from a female donor in good health and CMV-seropositive.

The chain uses TRBV5-1 and TRBJ2-2; D possibly corresponds to TRBD2 (6 bases). This CDR3 is built from 16 residues. Trimming removed 4 bases from V and 4 bases from J, with 17 bases in between. Germline-derived CDR1 and CDR2 are SGHRS and YFSETQ. The CDR3 nucleotides are TGCGCCAGCAGCCTCCCGGGGGTAGATGGCACCGGGGAGCTGTTTTTT. Translation: CASSLPGVDGTGELFF.

The V gene is TRBV15, the J gene TRBJ2-3; the D gene is possibly TRBD2 (6 bases). V was trimmed by 8 bases and J by 2 bases, leaving 14 bases between them. CDR1 and CDR2 from the germline V gene are LNHNV and YYDKDF (reference sequence). This CDR3 has 14 amino acids. CDR3 nucleotides: TGTGCCACCTGGGGCGGGGCGATCACAGATACGCAGTATTTT. It specifies CATWGGAITDTQYF.

This sequence joins TRBV11-2 and TRBJ1-1; D uncertain. From germline, CDR1 is SGHAT and CDR2 FQNNGV. The CDR3 spans 14 residues. Deletions cut 4 bases from V and 5 bases from J, with 14 bases between. CDR3: CASSSPMGSTEAFF. For the CDR3, the DNA is TGTGCCAGCAGCTCCCCAATGGGGAGTACTGAAGCTTTCTTT.

The sample holds one count of this clone. V gene TRBV5-1 combines with J gene TRBJ2-1, with 7 bases that match TRBD1. This CDR3 has 17 amino acids. The germline V gene encodes CDR1 SGHRS and CDR2 YFSETQ. The V and J ends lost 4 bases and 8 bases, in that order; junction bases with no gene match: 18. CDR3 amino acids: CASSPRGTAKLVDEQFF. CDR3 nucleotides: TGCGCCAGCAGCCCAAGAGGGACAGCCAAACTAGTGGATGAGCAGTTCTTC.

The gene calls are TRBV7-3 and TRBJ2-2, with TRBD2 identical over 7 bases. The germline V gene has CDR1 SGHTA and CDR2 FQGTGA. There are 17 residues in the CDR3. Trimming removed 2 bases from V and 0 bases from J; junction bases left unmatched: 6. CDR3 sequence (DNA): TGTGCCAGCAGCTTATTGGGAGGGATAACGAACACCGGGGAGCTGTTTTTT. It codes for CASSLLGGITNTGELFF.

The rearrangement links TRBV6-5 to TRBJ1-1; TRBD1 matches 7 bases. CDR3 length equals 15 residues. V lost 7 bases, J lost 7 bases, and 15 bases stayed unmatched. Germline V CDR1 and CDR2: MNHEY, SVGAGI. The CDR3 DNA is TGTGCCAGCAACCCCGGCGGGACAGCAGTAGGTGAAGCTTTCTTT. This sequence encodes CASNPGGTAVGEAFF.

This clone was seen only once. V and J are TRBV21-1 and TRBJ2-3; TRBD2, the table's D call, was not compared with the DNA. TRBV21-1 is an annotated pseudogene. This CDR3 comprises 12 residues. CDR3 loop: CASNKNGDTQYF. The CDR3 bases are TGTGCCAGCAACAAAAACGGGGATACGCAGTATTTT.

V gene TRBV30 combines with J gene TRBJ1-1, with TRBD1 matching 7 bases. The CDR3 length is 12 residues. V lost 6 bases, J lost 0 bases, and 1 base stayed unmatched. CDR1 GTSNPN and CDR2 SVGIG come from the germline V gene (reference sequence). The CDR3 loop is CACGTVNTEAFF. Here the CDR3 DNA reads TGTGCCTGCGGGACAGTGAACACTGAAGCTTTCTTT.

The chain has TRBV30 and TRBJ1-4; D perhaps matches TRBD1 (5 bases). Germline CDR1 GTSNPN, CDR2 SVGIG (reference sequence). The CDR3 runs to 16 residues. Trimming removed 1 base at V and 0 bases at J, with 12 bases between. CDR3 sequence: CAWSALLQATNEKLFF. The CDR3 nucleotides are TGTGCCTGGAGTGCTCTTTTACAGGCAACTAATGAAAAACTGTTTTTT.

This clone was detected once. This sequence joins TRBV7-2 and TRBJ1-5; the match to TRBD1 covers 7 bases. The CDR3 runs 14 residues. The V and J ends lost 3 bases and 2 bases, in that order; junction bases with no gene match: 1. Germline-derived CDR1 and CDR2 are SGHTA and FQGNSA. CDR3 in DNA: TGTGCCAGCAGCTTTACAGGGGGCAATCAGCCCCAGCATTTT. This codes for CASSFTGGNQPQHF.

The gene calls are TRBV9 and TRBJ1-1, with TRBD1 matching over 9 bases. Germline V gene data show CDR1 as SGDLS and CDR2 as YYNGEE. The CDR3 sequence is 15 residues long. V dropped 3 bases and J dropped 1; count of bases not matched to a gene: 4. DNA for the CDR3: TGTGCCAGCAGCGGGACAGGGGAAGGGAACACTGAAGCTTTCTTT. This encodes CASSGTGEGNTEAFF.

This clone was counted only a few times. V and J are TRBV18 and TRBJ1-4; no firm D call. Trimming shortened V by 0 bases and J by 8 bases, and 7 bases separated the two germline ends. CDR3 length equals 13 residues. Germline V CDR1 and CDR2: KGHSH, LQKENI. The CDR3 DNA reads as TGTGCCAGCTCACCACCGAACGGGGAAAAACTGTTTTTT. This encodes CASSPPNGEKLFF.

The chain couples TRBV10-2 to TRBJ2-7, with TRBD1 matching 8 bases. V lost 4 bases and J lost 4; bases outside the gene matches: 6. The CDR3 runs 14 residues. CDR1 WSHSY and CDR2 SAAADI come from the germline V gene. The CDR3 DNA follows: TGCGCCAGCAGTGCCCCTCGACAGGGGTACGAGCAGTACTTC. This sequence encodes CASSAPRQGYEQYF.

The rearrangement links TRBV7-9 to TRBJ1-2; the D gene is possibly TRBD1 (5 bases). Between the trimmed V and J ends, which lost 3 bases and 5 bases, there was a span of 7 bases. Germline lookup yields CDR1 SEHNR and CDR2 FQNEAQ (reference sequence). This CDR3 region has 12 residues. CDR3 sequence: CASSFGGYGYTF. The CDR3 region has the DNA TGTGCCAGCAGCTTCGGGGGTTATGGCTACACCTTC.

V gene TRBV30 combines with J gene TRBJ2-7; no clear D gene. V shed 3 bases and J shed 4 bases, with 10 bases lying between them. Germline V gene lookup returns CDR1 GTSNPN and CDR2 SVGIG (reference sequence). The CDR3 length is 12 residues. The CDR3 nucleotides read TGTGCCTGGAGCCGACTTAGTTACGAGCAGTACTTC. Its translation: CAWSRLSYEQYF.

The chain recombines TRBV7-9 with TRBJ1-3; the D gene is possibly TRBD1 (5 bases). The ends were cut back, 3 bases at V and 1 base at J, with 10 bases in the middle. CDR3 size: 15 residues. The germline CDR1 and CDR2 sequences are SEHNR and FQNEAQ (reference sequence). The CDR3 loop reads CASSFRQLSGNTIYF. DNA of the CDR3: TGTGCCAGCAGCTTTCGACAGTTATCTGGAAACACCATATATTTT.

A few counts support this clone. The chain has TRBV14 and TRBJ1-1; 10 nucleotides align to TRBD1. The V and J ends lost 1 base and 11 bases, in that order; junction bases with no gene match: 4. The CDR3 is 13 amino acids. Germline-derived CDR1 and CDR2 are SGHDN and FVKESK. The CDR3 sequence: CASSQVEGQGAFF. CDR3 sequence (DNA): TGTGCCAGCAGCCAAGTTGAGGGACAGGGGGCTTTCTTT.

This clone was seen a single time. The chain employs TRBV11-2 and TRBJ1-2, with D possibly being TRBD1 (6 bases). The CDR3 extends over 13 amino acids. From germline, CDR1 is SGHAT and CDR2 FQNNGV. The V end was cut by 5 bases, the J end by 8 bases, with 15 bases between. The DNA of the CDR3 is TGTGCCAGCAGCCAGGGGAAGGGAGGGGGCTACACCTTC. Its protein is CASSQGKGGGYTF.

Only a few counts were recorded for this clone. V usage is TRBV2 and J usage is TRBJ1-1; 7 bases are a match to TRBD1. The CDR3 totals 13 residues. Germline V gives CDR1 SNHLY, CDR2 FYNNEI. Trimming cost V 5 bases and J 3 bases; bases outside gene matches: 3. The CDR3 spells CASSIGQDTEAFF. DNA for the CDR3: TGTGCCAGCAGTATTGGACAGGACACTGAAGCTTTCTTT.

The chain is built from TRBV2 and TRBJ2-1; D call uncertain. CDR3 length equals 14 residues. The V end lost 4 bases, the J end lost 6 bases, and 13 bases lay between the germline ends. Germline assignment: CDR1 SNHLY and CDR2 FYNNEI. The CDR3 DNA sequence: TGTGCCAGCAGTGTCGGTTCCCTAGGCAATGAGCAGTTCTTC. This translates into CASSVGSLGNEQFF.

The chain combines TRBV11-3 with TRBJ1-1; no firm D call. The CDR3 is made up of 13 amino acids. V was pared by 5 bases and J by 1 base, with 8 bases between. In germline, CDR1 is SGHNT, CDR2 YENEEA. The CDR3 DNA reads TGTGCCAGCAGCCGAGAAACGAACACTGAAGCTTTCTTT. Protein product: CASSRETNTEAFF.

The chain uses TRBV29-1 and TRBJ1-1; D gene uncertain. The CDR3 is 13 amino acids. Looked up from germline, CDR1 is SQVTM and CDR2 is ANQGSEA. V lost 5 bases and J 8 bases, leaving 18 bases between the germline ends. The chain's CDR3 is CSVRSGGSPEAFF. The CDR3, as DNA: TGCAGCGTTAGGTCGGGAGGTAGTCCGGAAGCTTTCTTT.

The genes are TRBV19 and TRBJ1-5; 8 bases line up with TRBD1. V trimming: 5 bases; J trimming: 5 bases; junction bases outside the gene matches: 5. This CDR3 contains 14 residues. The germline CDR1 and CDR2 sequences are LNHDA and SQIVND (reference sequence). The CDR3 region is CASSPRTGHQPQHF. The CDR3 bases are TGTGCCAGTAGTCCTCGGACAGGGCATCAGCCCCAGCATTTT.

The V and J genes are TRBV15 and TRBJ2-3, with D maybe TRBD2 (5 bases). The CDR3 extends over 15 amino acids. V lost 0 bases, J lost 14 bases, and 21 bases lay in between. CDR1 and CDR2 from the germline V gene are LNHNV and YYDKDF (reference sequence). The CDR3 here is CATSRDNGKAGIRYF. CDR3 nucleotide sequence: TGTGCCACCAGCAGAGATAACGGGAAGGCCGGGATACGGTATTTT.

This chain connects TRBV13 to TRBJ1-5; D remains ambiguous. Germline assignment: CDR1 PRHDT and CDR2 FYEKMQ (reference sequence). V gave up 1 base and J gave up 9 bases, with 10 bases separating them. The CDR3 consists of 13 residues. The CDR3: CASSLEGLLPQHF. DNA of the CDR3: TGTGCCAGCAGCTTAGAAGGACTGTTGCCCCAGCATTTT.

This chain connects TRBV23-1 to TRBJ2-2; a weak D match, TRBD1 (6 bases). TRBV23-1 is labeled an ORF, and its function is uncertain. CDR3 length equals 16 residues. Trimming took 6 bases from V and 1 from J, leaving 15 bases between them. The CDR3 protein is CASSQQRTVNTGELFF. For the CDR3, the DNA is TGCGCCAGCAGCCAGCAGCGGACAGTGAACACCGGGGAGCTGTTTTTT.

The rearrangement links TRBV7-8 to TRBJ1-1, with D perhaps matching TRBD1 (5 bases). V dropped 5 bases and J dropped 1 base, with 8 bases sitting between them. The CDR3 contains 13 residues. Germline-derived CDR1 and CDR2 are SGHVS and FQNEAQ. CDR3 DNA sequence: TGTGCCAGCAGCACCGACAGGAACACTGAAGCTTTCTTT. Translation gives CASSTDRNTEAFF.

The chain joins TRBV6-5 to TRBJ2-3, with 12 positions matching TRBD2. Germline V gene data show CDR1 as MNHEY and CDR2 as SVGAGI. Losses at the gene ends were 6 bases for V and 6 bases for J; bases not matched to a gene: 7. This CDR3 spans 15 amino acids. CDR3 coding DNA: TGTGCCAGCAGGCCGACTAGCGGGGGCCTTGATACGCAGTATTTT. It yields the protein CASRPTSGGLDTQYF.

The rearrangement uses TRBV27 and TRBJ1-1; D ambiguous. The CDR3 contains 11 residues. V lost 7 bases and J lost 5, with 8 bases in between. CDR1 is MNHEY and CDR2 is SMNVEV in the germline V gene (reference sequence). The DNA for the CDR3 is TGTGCCAGCACCGGCGGGACTGAAGCTTTCTTT. Protein: CASTGGTEAFF.

CDR3 coding DNA: TGCGCCAGCAGCGTGGGATCCGGGGATTCACCCCTCCACTTT. It specifies CASSVGSGDSPLHF. This chain connects TRBV5-1 to TRBJ1-6; no clear D. This CDR3 has 14 residues. Germline loops: CDR1 SGHRS, CDR2 YFSETQ. Trimming cost V 4 bases and J 8 bases, with 13 bases left between them.

This clone was observed once. The rearrangement joins TRBV6-1 to TRBJ2-2, with D possibly matching TRBD1 (6 bases). This CDR3 has 13 residues. V was cut by 6 bases and J by 6 bases, with 11 bases left in between. Germline CDR1 and CDR2: MNHNS and SASEGT. The CDR3 nucleotides are TGTGCCAGCAGGTTACAGGGACCCGGGGAGCTGTTTTTT. Its translation is CASRLQGPGELFF.